The entry that follows covers one T cell receptor beta chain sequence. This specimen comes from a study of blood T cell repertoires in COVID-19. Profiling relied on immunoSEQ multiplex PCR, and the TCRdb table lists in-frame clones only, not all of them. The data show 250,000 to 350,000 clones, around 90% seen once. The receptor's source is a woman under 30 with acute COVID-19. Sequencing used PBMCs or T cells enriched from blood (not recorded which).

CDR3 in amino acids: CASSVEPNQPQHF. The CDR3 DNA reads as TGTGCCAGCAGCGTAGAGCCTAATCAGCCCCAGCATTTT. The chain is built from TRBV9 and TRBJ1-5; D not certain. The germline V gene encodes CDR1 SGDLS and CDR2 YYNGEE. The CDR3 contains 13 residues. Deletions cut 0 bases from V and 4 bases from J, with 5 bases between.